This T cell receptor (beta chain) was profiled in a study of cytomegalovirus exposure and HLA in healthy donors. Comment on this clone: No antigen is known for it.

V lost 5 bases, J lost 4 bases, and 6 bases stayed unmatched. The CDR3 runs to 15 residues. Germline V gene sequence: CDR1 SGHRS, CDR2 YFSETQ. 60 Vbeta and 13 Jbeta primers were used in PCR. Some clones are missing from TCRdb's copy, which holds only in-frame ones; the method was immunoSEQ multiplex PCR. The top ten clones hold less than 1.5% of a sample with approximately 170,000 clones, around 68% of them seen once. Study-wide findings and caveats: Relative to equally common others, HLA-associated TCR beta chains showed greater clonal expansion in a later analysis. It was reported that TCR beta sequences correctly inferred the HLA-A and HLA-B alleles for most subjects.

The TCR originated in a man between 50 and 59 years old in good health and CMV-seronegative. V usage is TRBV5-1 and J usage is TRBJ2-3; 11 bases align to TRBD1. Sample: PBMCs. The CDR3, as DNA: TGCGCCAGCAGGATGGACAGGGGGCGCGCAGATACGCAGTATTTT. The encoded protein is CASRMDRGRADTQYF.